Included here is one T cell receptor beta chain sequence, with context. These data are taken from a study of cytomegalovirus exposure and HLA in healthy donors. This PCR relied on a set of 60 Vbeta primers and 13 Jbeta primers. Here immunoSEQ multiplex PCR was the method, and the copy in TCRdb shows in-frame clones only, minus some. The table lists around 300,000 clones, around four fifths of them singletons. The sequence came from a woman aged 40 to 49 in good health and CMV-seropositive. Sequenced: PBMCs.

CDR3 nucleotide sequence: TGTGCCAGCACGGGGACAGTAAATGCCGAGCAGTACTTC. It translates to CASTGTVNAEQYF. The chain uses TRBV28 and TRBJ2-7; 7 bases are shared with TRBD1. The V segment lost 7 bases and the J segment 6 bases; nucleotides outside the gene matches: 9. Germline CDR1 and CDR2: MDHEN and SYDVKM. There are 13 residues in the CDR3.